One sample yielded the 12 T cell receptor beta chains listed below, sequenced in a study of breast tumors, draining lymph nodes, adjacent tissues. In TCRdb, the multiplex PCR reads were re-called with MiXCR into one record per CDR3 protein. Here the sample spans approximately 230,000 distinct CDR3 sequences, under 40% being singletons. The lymph nodes were axillary draining lymph nodes from breast cancer patients. The specimen sequenced was axillary lymph node tissue. These receptors were obtained from a female donor with breast cancer. Some clones in this sample may be carry-over from other donors' samples.

This clonotype was counted at least ten times. The chain is built from TRBV7-9 and TRBJ1-6; possible D gene TRBD1, 5 bases. V lost 5 bases and J 0 bases, leaving 8 bases between the germline ends. Germline V gene data show CDR1 as SEHNR and CDR2 as FQNEAQ (reference sequence). The CDR3 has 15 residues. This chain's CDR3 is CASSPDSSYNSPLHF. In DNA, the CDR3 is TGTGCCAGCAGCCCAGACAGCTCCTATAATTCACCCCTCCACTTT.

This clonotype was observed at least ten times. The chain links TRBV5-1 to TRBJ2-3; perhaps TRBD2 as D (6 bases). The CDR3 has 17 residues. Trimming cost V 2 bases and J 0 bases, with 16 bases left between them. Germline V gene lookup returns CDR1 SGHRS and CDR2 YFSETQ. CDR3 bases: TGCGCCAGCAGCTTAACACCCGGGAGCCCTAGCACAGATACGCAGTATTTT. Its translation: CASSLTPGSPSTDTQYF.

This clonotype has a count of ten or more. The chain combines TRBV5-1 with TRBJ2-1, with TRBD1 as a possible D gene (6 bases). V dropped 1 base and J dropped 7 bases, with 9 bases sitting between them. The CDR3 is 13 residues long. Looked up from germline, CDR1 is SGHRS and CDR2 is YFSETQ. The CDR3 DNA is TGCGCCAGCAGCTTGTTTACAGGGAATGAGCAGTTCTTC. Translation: CASSLFTGNEQFF. Full variable domain (remainder filled in from reference TRBV5-1 and TRBJ2-1): KAGVTQTPRYLIKTRGQQVTLSCSPISGHRSVSWYQQTPGQGLQFLFEYFSETQRNKGNFPGRFSGRQFSNSRSEMNVSTLELGDSALYLCASSLFTGNEQFFGPGTRLTVL.

This clonotype was counted between two and nine times. This chain uses TRBV4-1 with TRBJ2-5; 11 positions agree with TRBD2. With 4 bases clipped from V and 2 bases from J, the junction kept 9 bases outside the gene matches. The CDR3 totals 17 residues. CDR1 and CDR2 (germline): MGHRA, YSYEKL. The CDR3 region has the DNA TGCGCCAGCAGCCGGGAGAATCTAGCGGGGGGACAAGAGACCCAGTACTTC. Translation gives CASSRENLAGGQETQYF.

The genes are TRBV7-6 and TRBJ2-2; TRBD2 might be the D (5 bases). This CDR3 is built from 14 residues. Deletions cut 11 bases from V and 2 bases from J, with 15 bases between. Germline V CDR1 and CDR2: SGHVS, FNYEAQ. CDR3 sequence reads: CAASQGRNTGELFF. The DNA of the CDR3 is TGTGCCGCCTCGCAAGGGAGAAACACCGGGGAGCTGTTTTTT.

This clonotype was seen repeatedly, ten times or more. The rearrangement joins TRBV7-2 to TRBJ2-3; D perhaps matches TRBD2 (5 bases). Germline CDR1 SGHTA, CDR2 FQGNSA. The CDR3 spans 15 residues. Trimming pared 0 bases from V and 3 bases from J, leaving 10 bases between. The CDR3 region has the DNA TGTGCCAGCAGCTTAGCGGCCGGGGAAACAGATACGCAGTATTTT. Its protein is CASSLAAGETDTQYF.

At least ten counts were recorded for this clonotype. The chain employs TRBV24-1 and TRBJ2-3; TRBD2 matches 7 bases. This CDR3 has 14 amino acids. V shed 3 bases, J shed 4 bases, and the junction held 3 bases outside the gene matches. Germline CDR1 reads KGHDR; CDR2 reads SFDVKD. CDR3 DNA: TGTGCCACCAGTGATGTGGGGGGGGCAGATACGCAGTATTTT. Protein product: CATSDVGGADTQYF.

The chain links TRBV12-5 to TRBJ2-7, with D perhaps TRBD2 (6 bases). Looked up from germline, CDR1 is LGHNT and CDR2 is FRNRAP. The CDR3 consists of 15 residues. V was shortened by 2 bases and J by 1 base, with 12 bases between the two germline ends. CDR3 sequence: CASGLSRDSSYEQYF. The CDR3 DNA is TGTGCTAGTGGTTTGTCCAGGGACTCATCCTACGAGCAGTACTTC.

The V call is TRBV27, the J call TRBJ2-1; 8 bases line up with TRBD2. The CDR3 consists of 13 residues. Germline loops: CDR1 MNHEY, CDR2 SMNVEV (reference sequence). V shed 7 bases, J shed 6 bases, and the junction held 5 bases outside the gene matches. CDR3 loop: CASTQAGGNEQFF. In DNA, the CDR3 is TGTGCCAGCACCCAGGCGGGGGGCAATGAGCAGTTCTTC.

V usage is TRBV15 and J usage is TRBJ2-3; 11 bases align to TRBD2. V shed 4 bases and J 0 bases; nucleotides not matched to a gene: 6. Germline values: CDR1 LNHNV, CDR2 YYDKDF (reference sequence). This CDR3 has 17 residues. The CDR3 DNA follows: TGTGCCACCAGCAAGTACTCTAGCGGGAGGAGCACAGATACGCAGTATTTT. Translated: CATSKYSSGRSTDTQYF.

This clonotype was detected many times. The chain combines TRBV7-9 with TRBJ2-7; D is unclear. The CDR3 consists of 15 residues. Per the germline V gene, CDR1 is SEHNR and CDR2 is FQNEAQ (reference sequence). The V gene lost 2 bases and the J gene lost 0 bases, with 11 bases spanning the gap. The CDR3 region is CASSLMASDSYEQYF. In DNA form, the CDR3 reads TGTGCCAGCAGCTTAATGGCAAGTGACTCCTACGAGCAGTACTTC. Together with reference TRBV7-9 and TRBJ2-7, the CDR3 gives the full variable domain: DTGVSQNPRHKITKRGQNVTFRCDPISEHNRLYWYRQTLGQGPEFLTYFQNEAQLEKSRLLSDRFSAERPKGSFSTLEIQRTEQGDSAMYLCASSLMASDSYEQYFGPGTRLTVT.

This clonotype appeared many times. J is TRBJ2-7 and V is TRBV2, with TRBD1 as a possible D gene (6 bases). This CDR3 has 14 amino acids. V was trimmed by 7 bases and J by 3 bases, leaving 16 bases between them. CDR1 is SNHLY, CDR2 FYNNEI, per germline. In DNA form, the CDR3 reads TGTGCCAGCAACCCGAGGGACACAGGCTACGAGCAGTACTTC. It specifies CASNPRDTGYEQYF.